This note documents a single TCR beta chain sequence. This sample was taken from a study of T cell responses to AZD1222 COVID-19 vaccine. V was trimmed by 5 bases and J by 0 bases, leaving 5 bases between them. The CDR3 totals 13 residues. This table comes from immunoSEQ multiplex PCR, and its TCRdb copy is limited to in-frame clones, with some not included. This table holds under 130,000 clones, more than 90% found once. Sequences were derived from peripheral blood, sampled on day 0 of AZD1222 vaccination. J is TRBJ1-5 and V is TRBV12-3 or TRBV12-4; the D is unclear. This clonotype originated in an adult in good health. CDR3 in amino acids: CASSTSSNQPQHF. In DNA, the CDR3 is TGTGCCAGCAGTACATCTAGCAATCAGCCCCAGCATTTT.